This paragraph covers one T cell receptor beta chain sequence. This receptor's antigen is unknown. No qualities accompany the bases; no much larger clone lies one base away. The cohort was made up of 666 healthy bone marrow donors. At the time of sampling, all cohort members were nominally healthy, though unrecorded immune exposures were likely present. The donor was CMV seronegative and belonged to the group of 352 seronegative cohort members. A peripheral blood sample was collected from each donor, and TCR beta sequencing was performed on peripheral blood mononuclear cells. Genomic DNA was extracted from the blood cell samples with the Qiagen DNeasy Blood Extraction Kit. This entry comes from a study of cytomegalovirus exposure and HLA in healthy donors (dated by TCRdb to about 2017). With regard to the full study: An earlier analysis of some 600 of the donors reported about 280 Gb of sequence data and roughly 120 million unique TCR beta sequences obtained from about 200 million T cells. About 280 gigabases of sequencing data and 70 million to 95 million unique TCR sequences made up an early release that covered approximately 620 HLA-typed donors. Of the 300 to 450 genotyped donors, 75% to 85% were placed in the genetic ancestry cluster associated with self-reported Caucasian donors. The study aimed to test whether cataloging public T cell receptors could reveal signatures of past pathogen exposure. The T cell repertoires of 670 or so subjects were profiled by immunosequencing and related to cytomegalovirus serostatus. Along with the approximately 700-subject first cohort, a separate validation cohort of around 110 different subjects was used. To predict cytomegalovirus infection status, the study brought together high-throughput TCR immunosequencing, statistical association of individual TCRs with disease status, and machine learning. To study patterns of TCR occurrence, a later analysis re-analyzed previously published TCR beta repertoires from 500 to 850 donors and added high-resolution HLA genotyping. Rather than drawing on any new phenotypic data, the later analysis identified candidate immune exposures from TCR beta sequences and the way those sequences occurred across donors. An earlier analysis of 587 of the donors used high-throughput TCR beta sequencing to judge whether each TCR beta V gene segment behaved as functional or pseudogenic. Donor age, sex, ethnicity and CMV serostatus were collected together with the repertoire data. Genome-wide SNP genotypes for about three fifths of the 666 donors were used in a later genetic analysis, which treated that subset as a discovery cohort. All discovery cohort repertoires had been generated using a single sequencing platform. HLA typing covered class I and class II loci at four-digit resolution. The number of donors typed differed by locus, with roughly 629-640 for A, B, C, DRB1 and DQB1, 522 for DQA1, under 610 for DPA1, and roughly 450 for DPB1. Roughly 5 DR-DQ haplotypes were treated as single units for association and clustering because of strong linkage in the cohort. Across about 380 genotyped donors of the cohort, an average of about 250,000 unique TCR beta nucleotide sequences per donor were sequenced, and roughly 20% of those sequences were non-productive. The full study reports these points: The only immune exposure information available for the cohort was CMV serostatus. Several of the top co-occurrence clusters appeared to be linked to parvovirus B19, influenza, CMV and Epstein-Barr virus, according to a later analysis. In vitro tests confirmed that a few of the cytomegalovirus-associated TCR beta chains recognize cytomegalovirus antigens. The earlier analysis of 587 of the donors excluded over 15 rarely observed V segments, including chromosome 9 orphons, because counts were too low. A later analysis found that HLA-associated TCR beta chains were more clonally expanded and had lower generation probabilities than equally common non-associated chains. A further reported finding was that TCR beta sequences accurately predicted the HLA-A and HLA-B alleles for most subjects in the first cohort. It was suggested by the authors that the approach could potentially be generalized to other disease states and immunological phenotypes. The 87-base-pair reads could not distinguish some IMGT-functional V segments, including TRBV6-2 and TRBV6-3, so those segments were excluded. The sequencing pipeline was judged likely to have produced a cluster of highly shared sequence variants as a technical artifact. In the study, 164 TCR beta chains were listed as associated with cytomegalovirus. Strong co-occurrence of HLA alleles, especially DR and DQ, made assigning TCR associations to individual alleles difficult. A later genetic analysis reported fewer N-insertions in productive TCRs among donors in an Asian-associated ancestry cluster than the roughly 700-donor mean. Because some donors lacked HLA typing at each locus, the association tests relied only on the typed subset. Linkage disequilibrium might explain the correlated functional status among segregating V segments, but an unknown experimental factor could not be ruled out. A later analysis found that TCR association rates varied across HLA loci, with DRB1 alleles showing the most associated TCRs and HLA-C alleles the fewest. Roughly uniform sequencing depth across donors was assumed in presence/absence analyses, although this assumption may not hold. A later analysis associated 16,951 TCR beta sequences with specific HLA alleles at a false discovery rate of 0.05. The classifier was reported to diagnose cytomegalovirus status with high specificity and sensitivity in both the original cohort and the validation cohort. A later analysis found that most CMV-associated TCR beta chains appeared HLA-restricted, with HLA associations seemingly driven largely by CMV exposure. A later genetic analysis associated a missense DCLRE1C variant with V-gene and J-gene trimming of TCR beta chains, and an independent cohort replicated the association. In an earlier analysis of roughly 560 of the donors, most TCR beta V segments were observed in productive rearrangements about 90% or about 30% of the time, broadly matching IMGT annotations. While some public TCRs were present in many individuals, most TCR sequences turned up only very rarely across donors. Only TCR beta chains were sequenced in this cohort, and the absence of alpha or paired-chain data limited detectable features.

The receptor library was made with the immunoSEQ multiplex PCR assay. For the multiplex PCR, a mixture combining 60 forward primers for TCR Vbeta segments and 13 reverse primers for TCR Jbeta segments was used. The CDR3 region of rearranged TCR beta genes was amplified from genomic DNA with a multiplex PCR assay. The amplified TCR beta libraries were sequenced on the Illumina HiSeq System as 87-base-pair reads. Concerning the study's data processing: Across the 666 repertoires, a later analysis counted 80 million or so unique TCR beta chains, roughly 11 million of which were shared by at least two donors. Raw reads were error-corrected and collapsed into unique sequences with a nearest-neighbor algorithm that merged closely related sequences to remove PCR and sequencing errors. V, D and J gene segments were assigned by aligning CDR3 sequences to IMGT reference sequences. Each retained sequence needed at least a six-nucleotide match to both a V gene segment and a J gene segment. Rearrangements were classified as productive when the CDR3 lacked stop codons and remained in frame with V and J, and all other rearrangements were classified as non-productive. Following IMGT convention, CDR3 was defined as the stretch from the second conserved V-encoded cysteine to the conserved J-encoded phenylalanine. Sequences without an unambiguous match to a single V gene segment were excluded from the earlier analysis of about 600 of the donors. An earlier analysis of almost 600 of the donors classified V segments as functional when productive rearrangements were above 56.7% and as segregating when the standard deviation between donors was above 5%. A statistical classification framework was built for diagnosing cytomegalovirus status from the catalog of TCR beta chain sequences. In a later analysis, V and J genes were assigned by comparing TCR nucleotide sequences against IMGT/GENE-DB human TR gene sequences. Using the TCRdist pipeline, a later analysis assigned CDR3 sequences along with most-parsimonious VDJ recombination scenarios. A later analysis defined each TCR beta chain by its CDR3 amino acid sequence plus V-gene family, and excluded reads lacking a unique V-gene family. A later analysis removed 500 to 600 highly shared, low-generation-probability nucleotide sequences to deal with suspected cross-contamination and a sequencing artifact. In a later analysis, a clonal expansion index was calculated for each public chain from normalized within-repertoire ranks of inferred template counts. In a later analysis, generation probabilities were computed with a VDJ recombination model fitted to out-of-frame rearrangements, and the resulting probabilities were checked against IGoR. In a later analysis, TCR-TCR, TCR-HLA and TCR-CMV co-occurrence was scored with hypergeometric tests, and a repertoire-size bias correction was applied to TCR pairs. To estimate false discovery rates, a later analysis permuted the HLA or CMV assignments 20 times. In a later analysis, co-occurring TCRs were grouped using DBSCAN, with TCRdist sequence similarity added in when clustering inside HLA-allele-positive subsets. Repertoires with fewer than 30,000 or more than 120,000 public chains were left out of co-occurrence clustering, as were a few repertoires with anomalous nucleotide sharing. Imported from immuneACCESS, the table was reduced by TCRdb to in-frame sequences with V and J called. These copies leave out some clones; in studies compared against another copy, an unresolved V gene accounts for under half, and the cause of the remainder is not known. D and trimming come from the DNA, and the V and J calls and clone size come from that table. For this sample the table gives about 140,000 clones, of which 70% to 75% were detected only once. The biggest ten clones account for 1.6% of the sample.

Its CDR3 holds 13 amino acids, cysteine through phenylalanine. Only the CDR3 DNA stays, 39 bases, in frame from base 1. The germline V gene supplies CDR1 ENHRY and CDR2 SYGVKD. V was cut back by 3 bases and J by 10 bases, leaving a gap of 13 bases between them. What was sequenced was PBMCs. The source is a woman aged 30 to 39 in good health and CMV-seronegative. In this chain, TRBV10-3 is recombined with TRBJ2-1, and perhaps TRBD1 as D gene, on 5 matching bases. The CDR3 region reads CAISDGRVGEQFF. In nucleotides, the sequence is TGTGCCATCAGTGACGGCAGGGTAGGCGAGCAGTTCTTC.